A selection of T cell receptor beta chains follows, all from one sample in a study of cytomegalovirus exposure and HLA in healthy donors. Method: immunoSEQ multiplex PCR; TCRdb's copy keeps in-frame clones and lacks some. The table has around 93,000 clones, around 73% seen once. Material: PBMCs. The receptor set was obtained from a woman aged 40-49 years in good health and CMV-seronegative. CDR3s include the opening cysteine and the closing phenylalanine or tryptophan. The order of the fields is clone size, CDR3 length, J gene, D gene, V gene, CDR3 protein, CDR3 DNA. D genes are given only for firm matches. Clone size is stated in some rows and not others, as once, few, many or a class when expanded.

NA,16,TRBJ1-2,NA,TRBV10-1,CASSDFVENRATGYTF,TGCGCCAGCAGTGATTTTGTAGAGAACAGGGCCACTGGCTACACCTTC
NA,14,TRBJ1-5,NA,TRBV19,CASAGQSGFQPQHF,TGTGCCAGTGCTGGACAGTCGGGCTTTCAGCCCCAGCATTTT
NA,13,TRBJ2-1,NA,TRBV5-1,CASSPKTYNEQFF,TGCGCCAGCAGCCCAAAAACCTACAATGAGCAGTTCTTC
NA,14,TRBJ2-7,NA,TRBV29-1,CSVSSGFSSYEQYF,TGCAGCGTTTCATCGGGATTTTCTTCCTACGAGCAGTACTTC
NA,14,TRBJ2-3,TRBD1,TRBV19,CASSIRGRTDTQYF,TGTGCCAGTAGTATCAGGGGGCGCACAGATACGCAGTATTTT
NA,13,TRBJ2-5,NA,TRBV18,CASSSTGAGAQYF,TGTGCCAGCTCATCGACAGGGGCGGGGGCCCAGTACTTC
NA,16,TRBJ2-1,TRBD1,TRBV9,CASSGGQGRSSNEQFF,TGTGCCAGCAGCGGGGGACAGGGCAGGAGTAGCAATGAGCAGTTCTTC
NA,18,TRBJ2-7,TRBD2,TRBV19,CASSIDTSIAGGSHEQYF,TGTGCCAGTAGTATCGATACAAGTATAGCGGGAGGGAGCCACGAGCAGTACTTC
NA,13,TRBJ1-2,NA,TRBV27,CASSFDSNYGYTF,TGTGCCAGCAGTTTCGACAGCAACTATGGCTACACCTTC
NA,15,TRBJ2-7,TRBD1,TRBV5-1,CASSLEGTGVYEQYF,TGCGCCAGCAGCTTGGAGGGGACAGGGGTCTACGAGCAGTACTTC
NA,13,TRBJ1-2,NA,TRBV5-4,CASSSPGPYGYTF,TGTGCCAGCAGCTCCCCGGGTCCTTATGGCTACACCTTC
NA,17,TRBJ1-1,NA,TRBV28,CASSTRGGRGRDTEAFF,TGTGCCAGCAGTACAAGGGGGGGGCGGGGGCGAGATACTGAAGCTTTCTTT
NA,16,TRBJ2-2,TRBD1,TRBV5-1,CASSFSGTGHTGELFF,TGCGCCAGCAGCTTTTCCGGGACAGGGCACACCGGGGAGCTGTTTTTT
NA,15,TRBJ2-7,TRBD2,TRBV19,CASSIGSGATYEQYF,TGTGCCAGTAGTATAGGTAGCGGGGCTACCTACGAGCAGTACTTC
NA,19,TRBJ2-6,TRBD1,TRBV7-9,CASSLIGTGDLRGANVLTF,TGTGCCAGCAGCTTAATAGGGACAGGGGATCTAAGGGGGGCCAACGTCCTGACTTTC
NA,11,TRBJ2-3,NA,TRBV29-1,CSGAFTDTQYF,TGCAGCGGAGCTTTCACAGATACGCAGTATTTT
NA,17,TRBJ2-3,TRBD1,TRBV19,CASSITGTGATVDTQYF,TGTGCCAGTAGTATCACCGGGACAGGGGCCACCGTGGATACGCAGTATTTT
NA,14,TRBJ1-5,NA,TRBV19,CASSATGTMQPQHF,TGTGCCAGTAGTGCTACAGGTACGATGCAGCCCCAGCATTTT
NA,14,TRBJ1-3,TRBD1,TRBV5-1,CASSLGTGGNTIYF,TGCGCCAGCAGCTTGGGGACAGGCGGAAACACCATATATTTT
few,12,TRBJ1-2,NA,TRBV5-4,CASSLSQGNNYF,TGTGCCAGCAGCCTTTCACAGGGAAACAATTACTTC
NA,14,TRBJ2-7,NA,TRBV7-2,CASSPGLTSYEQYF,TGTGCCAGCAGTCCGGGACTTACCTCCTACGAGCAGTACTTC
NA,15,TRBJ2-7,TRBD2,TRBV5-1,CASSNPGTSVYEQYF,TGCGCCAGCAGCAACCCCGGGACTAGCGTTTACGAGCAGTACTTC
NA,14,TRBJ1-5,NA,TRBV7-9,CASSLTGKDQPQHF,TGTGCCAGCAGCCTTACAGGGAAAGATCAGCCCCAGCATTTT
NA,17,TRBJ2-3,TRBD2,TRBV5-6,CASSYNLGTRGTDTQYF,TGTGCCAGCAGCTACAACCTCGGGACTAGGGGAACAGATACGCAGTATTTT
NA,16,TRBJ1-5,TRBD1,TRBV5-1,CASSLGDRGHNQPQHF,TGCGCCAGCAGCTTGGGTGACAGGGGACATAATCAGCCCCAGCATTTT
NA,14,TRBJ1-2,TRBD1,TRBV14,CASSQPGGYYGYTF,TGTGCCAGCAGCCAGCCAGGGGGGTACTATGGCTACACCTTC
NA,13,TRBJ2-5,NA,TRBV6-5,CASTSMAEETQYF,TGTGCCAGCACCTCCATGGCGGAAGAGACCCAGTACTTC
NA,13,TRBJ2-1,NA,TRBV7-6,CASSLGEYREQFF,TGTGCCAGCAGCTTAGGGGAGTATCGTGAGCAGTTCTTC
few,15,TRBJ1-5,NA,TRBV4-1,CASSQGEAGNQPQHF,TGCGCCAGCAGCCAAGGGGAAGCGGGGAATCAGCCCCAGCATTTT
NA,12,TRBJ2-5,NA,TRBV29-1,CSVEGSKETQYF,TGCAGCGTTGAGGGCAGTAAAGAGACCCAGTACTTC
NA,12,TRBJ2-3,TRBD1,TRBV19,CATLKGANTQYF,TGTGCCACCCTAAAGGGGGCGAATACGCAGTATTTT
NA,13,TRBJ1-1,NA,TRBV6-5,CASSYYQYKEAFF,TGTGCCAGCAGTTACTACCAGTATAAAGAAGCTTTCTTT
NA,15,TRBJ2-4,TRBD1,TRBV15,CATSRGGTGKNIQYF,TGTGCCACCAGCAGAGGGGGGACAGGCAAAAACATTCAGTACTTC
NA,16,TRBJ2-7,TRBD2,TRBV11-2,CASSLVGGRGAYEQYF,TGTGCCAGCAGCTTAGTAGGCGGGAGGGGTGCCTACGAGCAGTACTTC
NA,14,TRBJ2-5,TRBD2,TRBV29-1,CSVEKGRGRETQYF,TGCAGCGTTGAAAAGGGGCGGGGGAGGGAGACCCAGTACTTC
NA,14,TRBJ2-1,TRBD2,TRBV15,CATLPLAGYNEQFF,TGTGCCACCCTTCCGCTAGCGGGTTACAATGAGCAGTTCTTC
NA,16,TRBJ2-7,NA,TRBV7-2,CASSLGPLRSSYEQYF,TGTGCCAGCAGCTTAGGTCCCCTGAGGAGCTCCTACGAGCAGTACTTC
NA,10,TRBJ2-3,NA,TRBV7-9,CASSSSAQYF,TGTGCCAGCAGCTCGTCGGCGCAGTATTTT
NA,15,TRBJ2-1,TRBD1,TRBV18,CASSLTQDRQNEQFF,TGTGCCAGCTCACTCACACAGGACAGGCAGAATGAGCAGTTCTTC
NA,14,TRBJ2-1,NA,TRBV5-1,CASSLGGQNNEQFF,TGCGCCAGCAGCTTAGGGGGACAAAACAATGAGCAGTTCTTC
NA,15,TRBJ1-3,TRBD1,TRBV6-5,CASSSSGGSGNTIYF,TGTGCCAGCAGTTCCTCAGGGGGCTCTGGAAACACCATATATTTT
NA,14,TRBJ2-7,TRBD2,TRBV2,CASILSGSVYEQYF,TGTGCCAGCATTCTTAGCGGGAGTGTCTACGAGCAGTACTTC
NA,18,TRBJ2-1,TRBD2,TRBV29-1,CSVSPTSGSPSSYNEQFF,TGCAGCGTTTCTCCGACTAGCGGGAGCCCAAGCTCCTACAATGAGCAGTTCTTC
NA,14,TRBJ1-1,NA,TRBV29-1,CSVSYGTAYTEAFF,TGCAGCGTTTCCTACGGAACAGCTTACACTGAAGCTTTCTTT
NA,11,TRBJ2-1,NA,TRBV2,CASPLRGEQFF,TGTGCCAGCCCCCTGAGAGGTGAGCAGTTCTTC
NA,16,TRBJ2-3,NA,TRBV7-6,CASSSSQGYGTDTQYF,TGTGCCAGCAGCTCCTCACAGGGATACGGCACAGATACGCAGTATTTT